This T cell receptor (beta chain) is drawn from a study of shared T cell receptors in the human thymus. Looked up from germline, CDR1 is MNHEY and CDR2 is SVGAGI. The CDR3 is 13 residues long. Germline trimming cut 8 bases from V and 5 bases from J; bases unmatched to any gene: 7. Generated by immunoSEQ multiplex PCR, the TCRdb table keeps only in-frame clones and is missing some. The sample has hundreds of thousands of clones; more than 85% are singletons. The TCR sequence derives from a human donor. Source material: thymocytes. This chain joins TRBV6-5 and TRBJ2-5, with TRBD2 matching 8 bases. The CDR3 loop is CASGQAGVETQYF. As DNA, the CDR3 is TGTGCCAGCGGGCAAGCGGGAGTTGAGACCCAGTACTTC.